Below, one TCR beta chain is given with its context. The data belong to a study of blood T cell repertoires in COVID-19. Turning to the study itself: Both acute and convalescent COVID-19 samples were obtained from the United States, Italy and Spain.

In the authors' methods: Cell counts per sample came from amplifying reference gene primers. Profiled with immunoSEQ multiplex PCR; TCRdb holds only in-frame clones, not every one. The V and J calls and clone size are taken from that table; D and trimming were inferred from the DNA. The sample consists of roughly 39,000 clones, less than 85% of them appearing once. The CDR3 covers 13 residues. Germline V gene sequence: CDR1 SGHTA, CDR2 FQGNSA. V was cut by 5 bases and J by 3 bases, with 10 bases left in between. The chain recombines TRBV7-2 with TRBJ1-1; D not certain. This sequence was found in a man in his 70s with acute or convalescent COVID-19. The sequenced sample consisted of peripheral blood. Here the CDR3 reads CASSEQYYTEAFF. The CDR3 nucleotides read TGTGCCAGCAGCGAACAGTACTACACTGAAGCTTTCTTT.